Included here is one T cell receptor (beta chain) sequence, with context. What it binds is not known. This PCR relied on a set of 60 Vbeta primers and 13 Jbeta primers. Profiling relied on immunoSEQ multiplex PCR, and the TCRdb table lists in-frame clones only, not all of them. The sample table sets out under 75,000 clones. The data derive from a study of cytomegalovirus exposure and HLA in healthy donors. Whole-study findings and limits: HLA alleles were associated with roughly 15,000 TCR beta sequences in a later analysis at 0.05 false discovery rate. Compared with the roughly 700-donor mean, an Asian-associated ancestry cluster reportedly had fewer N-insertions, according to a later analysis.

The CDR3 has 14 amino acids. V lost 3 bases, J lost 1 base, and 1 base stayed unmatched. CDR1 MDHEN and CDR2 SYDVKM come from the germline V gene. The donors were healthy bone marrow donors. The genes are TRBV28 and TRBJ2-7, with 9 nucleotides matching TRBD2. The sample consisted of PBMCs. The clonotype originates from a female donor in good health and CMV-seropositive. The CDR3 sequence: CASSLTSGSYEQYF. CDR3 DNA: TGTGCCAGCAGTTTGACTAGCGGTTCCTACGAGCAGTACTTC.